These T cell receptor beta chains were read from a single sample in a study of OX40 agonist ivuxolimab in advanced cancers. Some clones are missing from TCRdb's copy, which holds only in-frame ones; the method was immunoSEQ multiplex PCR. In the table there are about 62,000 clones, approximately 85% of which are singletons. The input for sequencing was CD4+ or CD8+ T cells sorted from blood, taken in a trial of the OX40 agonist ivuxolimab. All receptors come from an adult with an advanced solid tumor such as melanoma, head and neck, liver or kidney cancer. Each CDR3 is given with its conserved first and last residue. Each record gives: CDR3 DNA, CDR3 protein, V gene, D gene, J gene, clone size. A D gene is named only where the DNA matches it firmly. Clone size, where shown, is once, few, many, or a class for clones that have expanded.

TGCGCCAGCAGCTTGAAGACAGGGGGCGCCGCTAACTATGGCTACACCTTC CASSLKTGGAANYGYTF TRBV5-1 TRBD1 TRBJ1-2 -
TGTGCCAGCAGCCAAGCAGCCACCCACTCCTACGAGCAGTACTTC CASSQAATHSYEQYF TRBV7-2 - TRBJ2-7 -
TGTGCCAGCAGCCCTCAGACAGGGTCCAATGAGCAGTTCTTC CASSPQTGSNEQFF TRBV7-8 TRBD1 TRBJ2-1 -
TGTGCCAGCAGGCGGACAGGCCTTCAAGAGACCCAGTACTTC CASRRTGLQETQYF TRBV7-9 TRBD1 TRBJ2-5 -
TGTGCCAGCAGCGTAGGAGGCCGACAGGGGGCGAATGAGCAGTTCTTC CASSVGGRQGANEQFF TRBV9 TRBD1 TRBJ2-1 once
TGTGCCAGCAGTTTAAACGGACAGGATGACTACGAGCAGTACTTC CASSLNGQDDYEQYF TRBV27 TRBD1 TRBJ2-7 -
TGTGCCAGCAGGGAACGAGGACCTAACTATGGCTACACCTTC CASRERGPNYGYTF TRBV11-2 - TRBJ1-2 -
TGTGCCAGCAGCGTAGCATCTACCACATGGGGCTCCTACAATGAGCAGTTCTTC CASSVASTTWGSYNEQFF TRBV9 - TRBJ2-1 -
TGTGCCAGCAGCTTACCAGGGTTCAATGAGCAGTTCTTC CASSLPGFNEQFF TRBV11-3 - TRBJ2-1 -
TGTGCCAGTAGTCTCCAGGGACAGGTTCCCACAGATACGCAGTATTTT CASSLQGQVPTDTQYF TRBV19 TRBD1 TRBJ2-3 few
TGTGCCAGCAGTTGGGGACTAGCGGTCGATACGCAGTATTTT CASSWGLAVDTQYF TRBV27 TRBD2 TRBJ2-3 few
TGTGCCAGCAGCTCCAGACAGGGGGCGCTTGGCTACACCTTC CASSSRQGALGYTF TRBV6-5 TRBD1 TRBJ1-2 -
TGTGCCTGGACTAGAGTGGGGTGGACTGAAGCTTTCTTT CAWTRVGWTEAFF TRBV30 - TRBJ1-1 -
TGTGCCAGCAGCCCTCGACTAGGTTCCTACGAGCAGTACTTC CASSPRLGSYEQYF TRBV7-9 - TRBJ2-7 -
TGTGCCAGCAGCTTTTTTACGGGGGGGCGAGATACGCAGTATTTT CASSFFTGGRDTQYF TRBV7-8 TRBD2 TRBJ2-3 few
TGTGCCTCTCAGGACACTTGGAATCAGCCCCAGCATTTT CASQDTWNQPQHF TRBV19 - TRBJ1-5 -
TGTGCCAGTAGTAGGGACAACTCCTACGAGCAGTACTTC CASSRDNSYEQYF TRBV19 - TRBJ2-7 -
TGTGCCAGCAGCCGTGGACAGGGGGGTTATGGCTACACCTTC CASSRGQGGYGYTF TRBV7-2 TRBD1 TRBJ1-2 -
TGTGCCAGCTCACCAGATCAGGGGAGCTCCTACAATGAGCAGTTCTTC CASSPDQGSSYNEQFF TRBV18 - TRBJ2-1 -
TGTGCCAGCAGTAGCCCAGGAGCGAACACTGAAGCTTTCTTT CASSSPGANTEAFF TRBV6-6 - TRBJ1-1 -
TGTGCCAGCAGTGAGAGGCAGCCCACAGATACGCAGTATTTT CASSERQPTDTQYF TRBV6-1 - TRBJ2-3 once
TGTGCCAGCAGCTTAGACCGGTTCGGACAGACCTACGAGCAGTACTTC CASSLDRFGQTYEQYF TRBV7-8 - TRBJ2-7 -
TGTGCCAGCTCACCAATTGTCAGACAGGGAGGCACTGAAGCTTTCTTT CASSPIVRQGGTEAFF TRBV18 TRBD1 TRBJ1-1 -
TGTGCCAGCAGTTTAACTAGAACATACGAGCAGTACTTC CASSLTRTYEQYF TRBV27 - TRBJ2-7 -
TGTGCCAGCAGTGTCGGGGATTCACGCAATGAGCAGTTCTTC CASSVGDSRNEQFF TRBV27 - TRBJ2-1 -
TGCGCCAGCAGCCAACCGAATTCGGACAATGAGCAGTTCTTC CASSQPNSDNEQFF TRBV4-1 - TRBJ2-1 -
TGCGCCAGCAGGCTGAGACAGGGTCTCGACACTGAAGCTTTCTTT CASRLRQGLDTEAFF TRBV4-1 TRBD1 TRBJ1-1 -
TGTGCCAGCAGTGGGGGCGGGCGGGCCAACGTCCTGACTTTC CASSGGGRANVLTF TRBV6-1 - TRBJ2-6 -
TGTGCCAGCAGCTTGGTACGGGGGAATCAGCCCCAGCATTTT CASSLVRGNQPQHF TRBV5-6 - TRBJ1-5 -
TGTGCCAGCAGTCGGTTCCCCGAAAATAACTATGGCTACACCTTC CASSRFPENNYGYTF TRBV28 - TRBJ1-2 -
TGTGCCAGCAGTTTAAACTGGGCTGGAAACACCATATATTTT CASSLNWAGNTIYF TRBV28 - TRBJ1-3 -
TGTGCCAGTAGTATAGATCCGAAGGGACAGGGGACGGGGCAGCCCCAGCATTTT CASSIDPKGQGTGQPQHF TRBV19 TRBD1 TRBJ1-5 once
TGCAGTGCTAGTAAAGGTTATGGCTACACCTTC CSASKGYGYTF TRBV20-1 - TRBJ1-2 medium-sized
TGTGCCAGCGGGGGGGCCGCGATGAAGATCTCCAATGAGCAGTTCTTC CASGGAAMKISNEQFF TRBV13 - TRBJ2-1 -
TGCGCCAGCAGCCACGAGTTAGCTGGAGACTACGAGCAGTACTTC CASSHELAGDYEQYF TRBV4-1 - TRBJ2-7 -
TGTGCCAGCAGCTTAGAGGCTGGGGCCAACGTCCTGACTTTC CASSLEAGANVLTF TRBV7-8 - TRBJ2-6 -
TGTGCCAGCAGTTACGCCCGTGGGGATCAGCCCCAGCATTTT CASSYARGDQPQHF TRBV6-5 - TRBJ1-5 -
TGTGCCAGCGGGAGCACCGGGGAGCTGTTTTTT CASGSTGELFF TRBV28 - TRBJ2-2 -
TGTGCCAGCAGCTCCCGAGGAGGACCCCGGGAGCAGTACTTC CASSSRGGPREQYF TRBV27 - TRBJ2-7 -
TGCAGCGGAGTAAGCTCCTACGAGCAGTACTTC CSGVSSYEQYF TRBV29-1 - TRBJ2-7 -
TGTGCCAGCAGCTCGGTCGGCAGGGATTCACCCCTCCACTTT CASSSVGRDSPLHF TRBV11-2 - TRBJ1-6 few
TGTGCCAGCAGCTTGGCGGGGGGGCACACCGGGGAGCTGTTTTTT CASSLAGGHTGELFF TRBV5-6 TRBD2 TRBJ2-2 -
TGTGCCAGCAGCCCGGGAGCAACTAATGAAAAACTGTTTTTT CASSPGATNEKLFF TRBV6-5 - TRBJ1-4 -
TGTGCCAGCATGACGGTTAACACCGGGGAGCTGTTTTTT CASMTVNTGELFF TRBV6-1 - TRBJ2-2 few
TGTGCCAGTAGTATAGATGGCGGTAATGGCTACACCTTC CASSIDGGNGYTF TRBV19 - TRBJ1-2 -
TGTGCCAGCAGCCCGGAGGTATGGGATGAAAAACTGTTTTTT CASSPEVWDEKLFF TRBV7-9 - TRBJ1-4 -
TGTGCCTGGAGTGTAGGTTCCGGGACCGCCTTCAATGAGCAGTTCTTC CAWSVGSGTAFNEQFF TRBV30 - TRBJ2-1 -